Detailed here is one TCR beta chain. This specimen belongs to a study of PD-L1 blockade in urothelial cancer. At the level of the study: Every 3 weeks, patients received intravenous atezolizumab 1,200 mg, beginning 2014. Investigators checked blood 3 weeks (second dose) and 6 weeks after treatment start. The median number of T cells present in blood samples was under 150,000.

Synthetic TCR analog templates were spiked into each PCR. The method was immunoSEQ multiplex PCR; TCRdb's version includes in-frame clones alone and lacks a portion of them. The profile shows more than 40,000 clones, 83% of them singletons. CDR1 is SGHRS, CDR2 YFSETQ, per germline. CDR3 size: 18 residues. The V and J ends lost 1 base and 2 bases respectively, with 22 bases between them. Noted time point: peripheral blood 6 weeks after treatment start. This TCR derives from a man aged 55 to 70 with urothelial cancer. Sample: PBMCs, taken around atezolizumab (anti-PD-L1) treatment. This chain connects TRBV5-1 to TRBJ2-7; D perhaps matches TRBD1 (6 bases). The CDR3 sequence: CASSLMSTAGADAYEQYF. As DNA, the CDR3 is TGCGCCAGCAGCTTGATGTCTACTGCAGGGGCTGACGCCTACGAGCAGTACTTC.